This T cell receptor beta chain came from a study of beta chain features in type 1 diabetes. In all sorted populations, purity surpassed 98%. General study findings and limits: Shortening that was moderate but significant affected the TCRB CDR3s of Type 1 diabetes patients in all four CD4+ subsets.

From germline, CDR1 is SGHAT and CDR2 FQNNGV. With 5 bases removed from V and 4 bases from J, the gap between germline ends came to 12 bases. This CDR3 comprises 14 residues. The authors reverse transcribed all of the isolated RNA, so sequencing captured expressed TCRB transcripts. Naive, central memory and regulatory T cell samples averaged around 3.3 million reads. Assay: immunoSEQ multiplex PCR; the TCRdb copy retains only in-frame clones and omits some. The sample lists about 350,000 clones; around 19% were seen once. About this clone itself: Its specificity is not known.

Sequencing was performed on naive CD4+ T cells from blood. This receptor was identified in a woman between 18 and 29 years old in good health. The gene calls are TRBV11-2 and TRBJ2-1; D is undetermined. This chain's CDR3 is CASSRVKRYNEQFF. The CDR3 DNA reads TGTGCCAGCAGCCGGGTAAAGCGTTACAATGAGCAGTTCTTC.